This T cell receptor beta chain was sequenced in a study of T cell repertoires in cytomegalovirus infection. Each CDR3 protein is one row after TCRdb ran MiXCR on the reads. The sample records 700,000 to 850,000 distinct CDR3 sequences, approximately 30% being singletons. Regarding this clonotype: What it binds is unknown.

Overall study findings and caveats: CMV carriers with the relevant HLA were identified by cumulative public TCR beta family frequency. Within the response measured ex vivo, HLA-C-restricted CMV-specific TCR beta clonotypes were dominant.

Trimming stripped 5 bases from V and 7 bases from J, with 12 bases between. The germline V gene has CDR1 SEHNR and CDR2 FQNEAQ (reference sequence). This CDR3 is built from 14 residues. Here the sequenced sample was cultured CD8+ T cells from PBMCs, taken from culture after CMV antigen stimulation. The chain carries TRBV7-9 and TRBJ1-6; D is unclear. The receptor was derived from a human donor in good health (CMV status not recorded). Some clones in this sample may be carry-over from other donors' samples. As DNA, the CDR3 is TGTGCCAGCAGCGACAAACCTTGGAATTCACCCCTCCACTTT. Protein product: CASSDKPWNSPLHF.